This entry features one T cell receptor beta chain sequence. This clonotype has at least ten counts. Its antigen is not yet known. No base quality information exists; no much larger clone differs at one position. TCRdb records Illumina HiSeq 2000 as the sequencer. Multiplex PCR amplification was used to generate the TCR beta chain libraries. The amplified TCR beta chain products were analyzed by high-throughput sequencing. Using fastp at Q25 and MiXCR, TCRdb reprocessed the public reads and kept productive beta chains. Rows merge per CDR3 protein into single entries with the most common DNA and genes. The sample data list fewer than 300,000 distinct CDR3 sequences, and roughly 32% of these were observed just once. 1.1% to 1.5% of the sample is in the top ten clones. The entry originates in a study of breast tumors, draining lymph nodes, adjacent tissues (dated by TCRdb to 2016 to 2017). With regard to the full study: In breast cancer patients, the study compared the TCR beta repertoires of tumor, adjacent nontumor tissue and axillary lymph nodes. The study aimed to assess the relationships and possible T-cell exchange between tumor, surrounding tissue and draining lymph node repertoires in human breast cancer. General findings and caveats noted by the study authors: Tumors showed preferential V and J gene usage, and their T-cell repertoire diversity fell below that of lymph nodes yet above that of nontumor tissue. The study presented the conclusion that tumor T cells originate in lymph nodes as consistent with a hypothesis, not as something directly demonstrated. The data were considered consistent with the idea that most tumor T cells come from the lymph node and then expand in tumor tissue. In luminal-like breast cancer, tumor and nontumor tissue repertoires resembled each other significantly more than in basal-like breast cancer.

Lymph node samples came from the axillary draining lymph nodes of breast cancer patients. CDR3 length: 13 amino acids, cysteine to phenylalanine. The entry retains the CDR3 DNA only, 39 bases that are in frame from base 1. Reading the germline V gene gives CDR1 MDHEN and CDR2 SYDVKM. Trimming takes 9 bases off V and 6 bases off J; junction bases not matched to a gene: 4. The sample consisted of axillary lymph node tissue. This receptor chain uses TRBV28 and TRBJ2-7; 14 junctional bases match TRBD2. This receptor was identified in a female donor with breast cancer. Some clones in this sample may be carry-over from other donors' samples. CDR3 protein: CASRTSGRIEQYF. DNA sequence: TGTGCCAGTCGGACTAGCGGGAGGATCGAGCAGTACTTC. Outside the CDR3, residues come from the reference TRBV28 and TRBJ2-7 proteins, so the full variable domain is: DVKVTQSSRYLVKRTGEKVFLECVQDMDHENMFWYRQDPGLGLRLIYFSYDVKMKEKGDIPEGYSVSREKKERFSLILESASTNQTSMYLCASRTSGRIEQYFGPGTRLTVT.